This TCR beta chain derives from a study of shared clonotypes between healthy human individuals (dated by TCRdb to 2020 to 2021). Turning to the overall study: The cohort included a few men and a couple of women between 18 and 49 years of age. Per donor, three plates each were used for CD4 naive and CD4 memory, two for CD8 naive, and one for CD8 memory. The study deeply sequenced blood TCR repertoires of five healthy adults to estimate repertoire size and the extent of clonotype sharing between individuals. Libraries were prepared and TCR repertoires were sequenced by different laboratories using diverse techniques, in order to increase sequencing depth and limit assay-specific biases. Each donor's leukapheresis produced roughly between roughly 0.85 and 9.5 billion PBMCs.

TCR CDR3 regions were amplified from genomic DNA by multiplex PCR using the deep immunoSEQ assay. For each cell subset, the extracted genomic DNA was distributed evenly across all wells of several immunoSEQ 96-well plates, and each plate served as one replicate. For sorted subsets, each replicate PCR was loaded with roughly 200 ng genomic DNA, equivalent to 30,000 or so T cell genomes. The purified libraries were quantified using a Qubit 3.0 fluorometer, sized with a Bioanalyzer 2100, and then quantified again using the KAPA Library Quantification kit. Each immunoSEQ 96-well plate was sequenced on its own single-read 150-cycle Illumina NextSeq 550 flow cell. On the study's bioinformatics: The immunoSEQ output contained only junctional sequences without quality scores, so filtering could not match that applied to full-length reads. Sequences were annotated with PyIR, a Python wrapper for IgBLAST v1.9, using IMGT germline references to assign V/J genes and CDR3. Any read was removed if the V/J assignment was weak (E-value above 1e-6), the CDR3 was missing, or the read contained stop codons, out-of-frame junctions, or ambiguous translated residues. V3J clonotypes were defined as sequences sharing the same inferred V gene, J gene, and CDR3 amino acid sequence. Percentage overlap between repertoires was computed as shared unique clonotypes divided by the size of the smaller repertoire. Repertoire richness was assessed with RTK rarefaction, the Chao1 estimator, and Recon v2.1 estimates of unobserved clonotypes. Generation probabilities for all TCRbeta clonotypes obtained by the gDNA method from a few donors were computed using OLGA. This is the immuneACCESS table as TCRdb keeps it, with only in-frame sequences that have V and J called. A part of the clones is gone; compared with another copy, unresolved V genes explain less than half, and the rest is unexplained. From that table come the V and J calls and clone size; the DNA was used to work out D and trimming. A total of a few hundred thousand clones appear in this sample, over 50% of them only once. The ten largest make up 11% of the sample.

Healthy HIV-negative adults with no recently reported acute infections or vaccinations were included as donors. All donors were Caucasian adults living in Nashville, Tennessee, USA. Magnetic negative selection was used to enrich CD4+ T cells, after which naive cells were positively selected on CD45RA and the negative fraction became the memory subset. After blood collection by leukapheresis, PBMCs were isolated using Ficoll-Histopaque density gradient centrifugation and then cryopreserved in the vapor phase of liquid nitrogen. Analytical flow cytometry was used to check the purity and quantity of each magnetically sorted T cell population. Genomic DNA was isolated from each sorted fraction and quantified by UV absorbance on a Nanodrop 2000c. Overall study outcomes, separate from this receptor: Clonotypes shared by all four sorted-subset donors showed higher generation probabilities than non-shared clonotypes. Even with the large sequencing depth, rarefaction of the sorted-subset datasets indicated that sequencing was incomplete. When a few donors were compared, the shared fraction of clonotypes was about 5.2% for naive CD4, about 4% for naive CD8, roughly 2.5% for memory CD4, and under 0.5% for memory CD8. Naive subsets generally had larger estimated clonotype richness than memory subsets did. Because the study included only a small number of donors, the genetic and exposure-history diversity represented was limited. Based on pairwise subsampling, the degree of clonotype sharing among donors was expected to be affected by sequencing depth. Sampling was restricted to blood, and TCR repertoires in tissue are likely to differ from TCR repertoires in blood.

Notes on this clone: No cognate antigen has been identified for it. Base qualities were left out, and no much larger clone turns up one base away.

CDR1 and CDR2 are drawn from the germline V gene: SGHTA, FQGNSA. Spanning cysteine to phenylalanine, the CDR3 consists of 14 amino acids. Left in the record is the CDR3 DNA by itself, 42 bases read in frame from the first base. The junction carries 9 bases between V and J, which are trimmed by 0 bases and 4 bases respectively. The V and J segments used are TRBV7-2 and TRBJ1-2; no D segment can be confidently identified. Input material: memory CD4+ T cells sorted from blood. The sample's cell subset or site, from its label and the paper: CD45RA-negative fraction. The TCR sequence derives from a man aged 25 to 40 in good health. The CDR3 loop reads CASSLAEGSYGYTF. The nucleotide sequence reads TGTGCCAGCAGCTTAGCGGAGGGTTCCTATGGCTACACCTTC.